Included here is one T cell receptor (beta chain) sequence, with context. In the original workflow: The assay estimated nucleated cells by amplifying reference gene primers. Libraries were prepared by immunoSEQ multiplex PCR; TCRdb keeps only in-frame clonotypes and omits some of them. V and J calls and clone size are those listed in that table; D and trimming were worked out from the DNA. This table has a few hundred thousand clones, 87% appearing once. Germline V gene sequence: CDR1 SGHTA, CDR2 FQGNSA. Trimming took 0 bases from V and 0 from J, leaving 12 bases between them. CDR3 length equals 17 residues. The data originate from a study of blood T cell repertoires in COVID-19. Study details: Acute-phase and convalescent COVID-19 samples originated in the United States, Italy and Spain. The cDNA or gDNA used as material had been derived from T cells, B-cell-depleted T cells, or PBMCs.

The TCR was taken from a woman aged 45-65 years who had recovered from COVID-19. Source material: peripheral blood. This rearrangement joins TRBV7-2 to TRBJ2-4; D possibly corresponds to TRBD2 (5 bases). The DNA of the CDR3 is TGTGCCAGCAGCTTAGCATCGGCGGGTAAAGCCAAAAACATTCAGTACTTC. This codes for CASSLASAGKAKNIQYF.